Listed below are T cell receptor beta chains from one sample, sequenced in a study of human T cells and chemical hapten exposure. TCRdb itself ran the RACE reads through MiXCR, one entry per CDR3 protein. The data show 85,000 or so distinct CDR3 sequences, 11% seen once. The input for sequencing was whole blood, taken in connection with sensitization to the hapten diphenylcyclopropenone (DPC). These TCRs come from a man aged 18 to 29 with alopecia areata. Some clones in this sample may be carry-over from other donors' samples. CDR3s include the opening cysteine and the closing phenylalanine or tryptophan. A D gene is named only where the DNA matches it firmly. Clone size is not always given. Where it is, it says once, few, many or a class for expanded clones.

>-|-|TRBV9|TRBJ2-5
CASSPTGAVETQYF
TGTGCCAGCAGCCCCACGGGTGCAGTGGAGACCCAGTACTTC
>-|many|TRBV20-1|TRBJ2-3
CSARADGGTDTQYF
TGCAGTGCTAGAGCTGACGGGGGCACAGATACGCAGTATTTT
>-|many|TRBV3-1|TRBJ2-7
CASSQATSGAYEQYF
TGTGCCAGCAGCCAAGCCACATCGGGGGCCTACGAGCAGTACTTC
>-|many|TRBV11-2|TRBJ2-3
CASSSVSGTDTQYF
TGTGCCAGCAGCTCAGTCAGCGGCACAGATACGCAGTATTTT
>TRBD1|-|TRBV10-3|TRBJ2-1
CAISTGTGALNEQFF
TGTGCCATCAGCACCGGGACAGGGGCCCTTAATGAGCAGTTCTTC
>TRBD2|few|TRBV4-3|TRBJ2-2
CASSQEASGATGELFF
TGCGCCAGCAGCCAAGAGGCTAGCGGGGCCACCGGGGAGCTGTTTTTT
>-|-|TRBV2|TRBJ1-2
CASKGRDLIYGYTF
TGTGCCAGCAAAGGCAGGGACCTTATCTATGGCTACACCTTC
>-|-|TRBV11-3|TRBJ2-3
CASSLEGTATDTQYF
TGTGCCAGCAGCTTAGAGGGGACGGCCACAGATACGCAGTATTTT
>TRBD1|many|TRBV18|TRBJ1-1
CASSPKDRAVEAFF
TGTGCCAGCTCACCCAAGGACAGGGCGGTTGAAGCTTTCTTT
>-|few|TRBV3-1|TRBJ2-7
CASSQVNGGYEQYF
TGTGCCAGCAGCCAAGTTAATGGGGGGTACGAGCAGTACTTC
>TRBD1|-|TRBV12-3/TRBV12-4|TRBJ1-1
CASSRQGAAFF
TGTGCCAGCTCAAGACAGGGGGCGGCTTTCTTT
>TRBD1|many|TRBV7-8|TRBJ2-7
CASRQGTGPYYEQYF
TGTGCCAGCAGACAAGGGACAGGGCCCTACTACGAGCAGTACTTC
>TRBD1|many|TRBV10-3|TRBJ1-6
CAIAGTGDFSSYNSPLHF
TGTGCCATCGCCGGGACAGGAGACTTTAGCTCCTATAATTCACCCCTCCACTTT
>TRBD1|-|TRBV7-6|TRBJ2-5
CASSLDRTGAGKTQYF
TGTGCCAGCAGCTTAGATAGGACAGGGGCAGGGAAGACCCAGTACTTC
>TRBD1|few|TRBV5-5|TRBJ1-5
CASRRQGSNQPQHF
TGTGCCAGCAGACGACAGGGTAGCAATCAGCCCCAGCATTTT
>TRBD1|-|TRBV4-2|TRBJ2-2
CASSPGQDSTGELFF
TGTGCCAGCAGCCCCGGACAGGACTCCACCGGGGAGCTGTTTTTT
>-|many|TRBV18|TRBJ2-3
CASSPRGASPTDTQYF
TGTGCCAGCTCACCGAGGGGGGCTAGTCCAACAGATACGCAGTATTTT
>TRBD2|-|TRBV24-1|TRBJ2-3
CATSGSGDVDTQYF
TGTGCCACCAGCGGCAGCGGGGATGTCGATACGCAGTATTTT
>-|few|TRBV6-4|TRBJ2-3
CASSDSGGATDTQYF
TGTGCCAGCAGTGACTCTGGGGGGGCCACAGATACGCAGTATTTT
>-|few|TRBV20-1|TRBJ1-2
CSAGATYGYTF
TGCAGTGCTGGGGCCACCTATGGCTACACCTTC
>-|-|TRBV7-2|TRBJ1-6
CASTQGAFLYNSPLHF
TGTGCCAGCACCCAAGGGGCGTTCCTCTATAATTCACCCCTCCACTTT
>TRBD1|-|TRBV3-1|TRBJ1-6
CASSQEGGRGSSPLHF
TGTGCCAGCAGCCAAGAAGGGGGCAGGGGTTCTTCACCCCTCCACTTT
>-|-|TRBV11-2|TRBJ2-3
CASSFGEVGEDTQYF
TGTGCCAGCAGCTTTGGAGAGGTTGGTGAAGATACGCAGTATTTT
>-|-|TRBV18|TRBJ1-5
CASSLHRERGQPQHF
TGTGCCAGCTCACTACATAGGGAACGGGGTCAGCCCCAGCATTTT
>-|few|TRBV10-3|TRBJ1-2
CAISEFYRLNYGYTF
TGTGCCATCAGTGAGTTTTACAGGCTTAACTATGGCTACACCTTC
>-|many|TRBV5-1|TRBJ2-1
CASSLAERFNEQFF
TGCGCCAGCAGCCTTGCCGAGCGATTCAATGAGCAGTTCTTC
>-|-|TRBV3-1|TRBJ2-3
CASSPPNMLTVGGDTQYF
TGTGCCAGCAGCCCACCTAACATGTTAACCGTGGGGGGAGATACGCAGTATTTT
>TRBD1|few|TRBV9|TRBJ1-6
CASSSQGFNSPLHF
TGTGCCAGCAGCTCACAGGGGTTTAATTCACCCCTCCACTTT
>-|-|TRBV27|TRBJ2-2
CASSFLGELFF
TGTGCCAGCAGTTTCCTCGGGGAGCTGTTTTTT
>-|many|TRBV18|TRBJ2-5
CASSPGGQETQYF
TGTGCCAGCTCACCAGGGGGGCAAGAGACCCAGTACTTC
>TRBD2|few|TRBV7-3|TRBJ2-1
CASSPGGLAANEQFF
TGTGCCAGCAGCCCAGGGGGACTAGCGGCCAATGAGCAGTTCTTC
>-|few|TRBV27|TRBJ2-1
CASRDFSYNEQFF
TGTGCCTCGAGGGACTTCTCCTACAATGAGCAGTTCTTC
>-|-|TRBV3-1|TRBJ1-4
CASSQEKQPNEKLFF
TGTGCCAGCAGCCAAGAGAAGCAGCCTAATGAAAAACTGTTTTTT
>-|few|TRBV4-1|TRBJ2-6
CASSQGAAVGGANVLTF
TGCGCCAGCAGCCAAGGGGCCGCGGTTGGTGGGGCCAACGTCCTGACTTTC
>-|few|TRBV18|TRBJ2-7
CASSRDGSYEQYF
TGTGCCAGCTCGCGGGACGGCTCCTACGAGCAGTACTTC
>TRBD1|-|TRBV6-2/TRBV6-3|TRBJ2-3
CASSFLGQGADTQYF
TGTGCCAGCAGTTTCCTCGGACAGGGGGCGGATACGCAGTATTTT
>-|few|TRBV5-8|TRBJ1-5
CASSAQGGSNQPQHF
TGTGCCAGCAGCGCGCAAGGGGGTAGCAATCAGCCCCAGCATTTT
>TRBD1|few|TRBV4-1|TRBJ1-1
CASSQEGQGYTEAFF
TGCGCCAGCAGCCAGGAGGGACAGGGATACACTGAAGCTTTCTTT
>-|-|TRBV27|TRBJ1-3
CASGPSGNTIYF
TGTGCCAGCGGACCGTCTGGAAACACCATATATTTT
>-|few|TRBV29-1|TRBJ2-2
CSVVQRTGELFF
TGCAGCGTTGTTCAGCGCACCGGGGAGCTGTTTTTT
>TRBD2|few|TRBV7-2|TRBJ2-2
CASSLGASGGTGELFF
TGTGCCAGCAGCTTAGGAGCGAGCGGGGGCACCGGGGAGCTGTTTTTT
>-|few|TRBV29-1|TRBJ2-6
CSVVAGFTNSGANVLTF
TGCAGCGTTGTGGCAGGCTTTACGAACTCTGGGGCCAACGTCCTGACTTTC
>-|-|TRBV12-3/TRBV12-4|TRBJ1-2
CASSIDRVHGYTF
TGTGCCAGCAGCATAGACCGTGTCCATGGCTACACCTTC
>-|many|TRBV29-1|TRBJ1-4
CSVPDLSTNEKLFF
TGCAGCGTCCCCGACCTATCAACTAATGAAAAACTGTTTTTT
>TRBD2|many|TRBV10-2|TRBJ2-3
CASTAVLAGTQYF
TGCGCCAGCACCGCGGTCCTAGCGGGTACGCAGTATTTT
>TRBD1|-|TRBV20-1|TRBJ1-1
CSADRDLMAAFF
TGCAGTGCTGACAGGGACCTGATGGCCGCTTTCTTT
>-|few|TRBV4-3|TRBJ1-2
CASSQEGAETYGYTF
TGCGCCAGCAGCCAAGAAGGGGCAGAAACTTATGGCTACACCTTC
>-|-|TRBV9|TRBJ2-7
CASSIIAGAGEQYF
TGTGCCAGCAGTATTATCGCGGGGGCAGGGGAGCAGTACTTC
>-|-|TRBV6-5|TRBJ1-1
CASSRDGGNTEAFF
TGTGCCAGCAGCCGTGACGGGGGGAACACTGAAGCTTTCTTT
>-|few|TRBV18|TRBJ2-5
CASSRRAYQETQYF
TGTGCCAGCTCACGACGGGCCTACCAAGAGACCCAGTACTTC
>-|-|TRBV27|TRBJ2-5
CASSPHLYQETQYF
TGTGCCAGCAGCCCCCACCTGTACCAAGAGACCCAGTACTTC
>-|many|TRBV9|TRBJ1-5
CASSGGDRNQPQHF
TGTGCCAGCAGCGGGGGGGATCGAAATCAGCCCCAGCATTTT
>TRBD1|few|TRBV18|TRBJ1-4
CASSPDRAEEKLFF
TGTGCCAGCTCACCGGACAGGGCGGAAGAAAAACTGTTTTTT